A single sample is the source of the 7 T cell receptor beta chains below, sequenced in a study of T and B cells in COVID-19 patients. BIOMED2 TRB-A/B primer pools were used in multiplex TRB PCR. TCRdb used MiXCR to reprocess the multiplex PCR reads, holding one entry per CDR3 protein. Of more than 3,000 distinct CDR3 sequences in the sample, about 21% were seen once. Each TRB amplification used roughly 250-550 ng of genomic DNA from blood. Specimen: blood. The origin of the receptors is a human donor with active COVID-19.

In this sample, this clonotype is medium-sized. The V gene is TRBV27, the J gene TRBJ1-1; 7 nucleotides agree with TRBD1. Trimming cost V 5 bases and J 1 base; bases outside gene matches: 7. The germline gives CDR1 MNHEY, CDR2 SMNVEV (reference sequence). The CDR3 loop spans 15 amino acids. CDR3 coding DNA: TGTGCCAGCAGTCAGACGACAGGGCAGAACACTGAAGCTTTCTTT. Translation gives CASSQTTGQNTEAFF.

Within the sample, this clonotype is medium-sized. The V gene is TRBV30, the J gene TRBJ2-1, with D uncertain. V was pared by 0 bases and J by 4 bases, with 7 bases between. The germline gives CDR1 GTSNPN, CDR2 SVGIG (reference sequence). This CDR3 spans 13 amino acids. The CDR3 DNA follows: TGTGCCTGGAGTGTAGCCGTGTACAATGAGCAGTTCTTC. Translated: CAWSVAVYNEQFF.

This clonotype rates as large. The genes are TRBV29-1 and TRBJ2-6, with a tentative D call TRBD1 (5 bases). The CDR3 has 15 residues. The V end was cut by 6 bases, the J end by 2 bases, with 14 bases between. The germline V gene has CDR1 SQVTM and CDR2 ANQGSEA. The CDR3: CSVGRRGAGANVLTF. Here the CDR3 DNA reads TGCAGCGTCGGACGAAGGGGCGCTGGGGCCAACGTCCTGACTTTC.

This clonotype was observed a few times. The chain carries TRBV11-3 and TRBJ1-1; D possibly corresponds to TRBD1 (5 bases). Germline V gives CDR1 SGHNT, CDR2 YENEEA. The CDR3 is made up of 15 amino acids. V was trimmed by 5 bases and J by 0 bases, leaving 13 bases between them. CDR3 region: CASSIPGRMNTEAFF. In DNA, the CDR3 is TGTGCCAGCAGCATCCCGGGACGTATGAACACTGAAGCTTTCTTT.

The rearrangement joins TRBV21-1 to TRBJ1-2; whether TRBD1, the table's D call, matches the DNA was not checked. TRBV21-1 is shown as a pseudogene. The CDR3 covers 12 residues. The CDR3 reads CASSKGGDGYTF. The CDR3 DNA is TGTGCCAGCAGCAAAGGAGGGGACGGCTACACCTTC.

By proportion, this clonotype is medium-sized (0.01 to 0.1%). This chain joins TRBV6-2 or TRBV6-3 and TRBJ1-5, with D unresolved. This CDR3 is 16 amino acids long. V dropped 0 bases and J dropped 0 bases, with 9 bases sitting between them. Germline CDR1 reads MNHEY; CDR2 reads SVGEGT. The CDR3 is CASSYSTGYSNQPQHF. CDR3 coding DNA: TGTGCCAGCAGTTACTCTACCGGTTATAGCAATCAGCCCCAGCATTTT.

The chain is built from TRBV7-3 and TRBJ2-1; 11 bases match TRBD1. V trimming: 9 bases; J trimming: 9 bases; junction bases outside the gene matches: 10. The CDR3 runs to 14 residues. Per the germline V gene, CDR1 is SGHTA and CDR2 is FQGTGA. CDR3 nucleotide sequence: TGTGCCAGTCGGCCGGGACAGGGGGGGATTGAGCAGTTCTTC. It is translated as CASRPGQGGIEQFF. Combining the CDR3 with reference TRBV7-3 and TRBJ2-1 gives the whole variable domain GAGVSQTPSNKVTEKGKYVELRCDPISGHTALYWYRQSLGQGPEFLIYFQGTGAADDSGLPNDRFFAVRPEGSVSTLKIQRTERGDSAVYLCASRPGQGGIEQFFGPGTRLTVL.